The next 24 T cell receptor beta chains were all read from a single sample in a study of blood T cell repertoires in COVID-19. The table came from immunoSEQ multiplex PCR; TCRdb's copy has only in-frame clones and leaves some out. The table lists 150,000 to 200,000 clones, about 85% of them singletons. The material sequenced was peripheral blood. The receptors were sampled from a woman of 80 years or more in a cohort sampled during active or convalescent COVID-19.

This rearrangement joins TRBV5-1 to TRBJ2-4, with 9 bases that match TRBD1. Germline-derived CDR1 and CDR2 are SGHRS and YFSETQ. After removal of 0 bases from V and 8 bases from J, the junction contained 6 bases not matched to a gene. The CDR3 totals 15 residues. The CDR3 DNA follows: TGCGCCAGCAGCTTGGAGGGACAGGGTGGAGACATTCAGTACTTC. Amino acid sequence: CASSLEGQGGDIQYF.

This clone was observed a single time. V and J are TRBV5-1 and TRBJ2-7; 12 bases match TRBD1. The CDR3 totals 18 residues. Germline loops: CDR1 SGHRS, CDR2 YFSETQ. The trim removed 0 bases at V and 5 bases at J, leaving 12 bases unmatched. Here the CDR3 DNA reads TGCGCCAGCAGCTTGGCACGCGATCGGGACAGGGGGCACGACGAGCAGTACGTC. Amino acids: CASSLARDRDRGHDEQYV.

In this sample, this clone turned up a few times. V usage is TRBV6-4 and J usage is TRBJ2-3; 8 bases align to TRBD1. Looked up from germline, CDR1 is MRHNA and CDR2 is SNTAGT. The length of the CDR3 is 15 residues. After removal of 6 bases from V and 5 bases from J, the junction contained 10 bases not matched to a gene. This CDR3 reads CASRETGAPGDTQYF. CDR3 bases: TGTGCCAGCAGAGAGACAGGGGCGCCGGGAGATACGCAGTATTTT.

This clone came up once. The chain carries TRBV5-1 and TRBJ1-4; D is unresolved. Between the trimmed V and J ends, which lost 2 bases and 7 bases, there was a span of 9 bases. CDR1 is SGHRS and CDR2 is YFSETQ in the germline V gene. The CDR3 sequence is 13 residues long. This chain's CDR3 is CASSFRVGEKLFF. CDR3 DNA sequence: TGCGCCAGCAGCTTCCGGGTTGGTGAAAAACTGTTTTTT.

The V call is TRBV18, the J call TRBJ2-3; the match to TRBD1 covers 8 bases. Unmatched junction bases numbered 4, after V lost 4 bases and J lost 1 base. The germline V gene has CDR1 KGHSH and CDR2 LQKENI. The CDR3 is 15 residues long. The CDR3 loop is CASSRQGAGTDTQYF. The DNA for the CDR3 is TGTGCCAGCTCACGTCAGGGGGCGGGCACAGATACGCAGTATTTT.

The chain couples TRBV5-5 to TRBJ1-1; TRBD1 might be the D (5 bases). This CDR3 comprises 13 residues. Germline V gives CDR1 SGHKS, CDR2 YYEKEE (reference sequence). Trimming took 3 bases from V and 0 from J, leaving 6 bases between them. CDR3 sequence (DNA): TGTGCCAGCAGCTGGGGGGTGAACACTGAAGCTTTCTTT. It is translated as CASSWGVNTEAFF.

The chain is built from TRBV20-1 and TRBJ2-3, with 7 bases that match TRBD2. Trimming at V came to 3 bases and at J to 10 bases, leaving 10 bases not matched to a gene. Germline loops: CDR1 DFQATT, CDR2 SNEGSKA (reference sequence). This CDR3 has 13 amino acids. DNA of the CDR3: TGCAGTGCTAGTACGAGGTCGGCGGGAGCGCAGTATTTT. Translated: CSASTRSAGAQYF.

The rearrangement uses TRBV19 and TRBJ2-1; tentative D call: TRBD2 (5 bases). The germline V gene has CDR1 LNHDA and CDR2 SQIVND (reference sequence). The germline V and J ends were trimmed by 1 base and 4 bases, with 14 bases remaining between them. This CDR3 has 16 amino acids. CDR3 loop: CASSIGGINRYNEQFF. DNA for the CDR3: TGTGCCAGTAGTATAGGAGGGATTAACAGATACAATGAGCAGTTCTTC.

This sequence joins TRBV29-1 and TRBJ2-7, with 8 positions matching TRBD2. The CDR3 sequence is 16 residues long. Germline V CDR1 and CDR2: SQVTM, ANQGSEA. Trimming at V came to 1 base and at J to 0 bases, leaving 8 bases not matched to a gene. The CDR3 protein is CSVEVGLAWSSYEQYV. The CDR3 bases are TGCAGCGTTGAAGTAGGACTAGCTTGGAGCTCCTACGAGCAGTACGTC.

This chain links TRBV28 with TRBJ2-3; D uncertain. CDR3 length: 14 amino acids. CDR1 MDHEN and CDR2 SYDVKM come from the germline V gene. V lost 5 bases to trimming and J lost 1 base, with 10 bases between them. CDR3: CASSRTVGTDTQYF. The DNA of the CDR3 is TGTGCCAGCAGTCGCACGGTTGGCACAGATACGCAGTATTTT.

This chain uses TRBV5-8 with TRBJ1-2; 7 bases map to TRBD1. The CDR3 runs to 14 residues. Per the germline V gene, CDR1 is SGHTS and CDR2 is YDEGEE. With V trimmed by 0 bases and J by 4 bases, 3 bases remained unmatched. For the CDR3, the DNA is TGTGCCAGCAGCTTGGGACAGGGCCGCTATGGCTACACCTTC. Its translation: CASSLGQGRYGYTF.

This chain joins TRBV5-1 and TRBJ1-1; D is unresolved. CDR3 length: 13 amino acids. The V gene lost 0 bases and the J gene lost 0 bases, with 3 bases spanning the gap. Germline assignment: CDR1 SGHRS and CDR2 YFSETQ. In nucleotides, the CDR3 is TGCGCCAGCAGCTTGGTAGTGAACACTGAAGCTTTCTTT. It codes for CASSLVVNTEAFF. Drawing the rest from reference TRBV5-1 and TRBJ1-1, the complete variable domain is KAGVTQTPRYLIKTRGQQVTLSCSPISGHRSVSWYQQTPGQGLQFLFEYFSETQRNKGNFPGRFSGRQFSNSRSEMNVSTLELGDSALYLCASSLVVNTEAFFGQGTRLTVV.

This sequence joins TRBV5-4 and TRBJ1-1; D is possibly TRBD1 (5 bases). V lost 0 bases to trimming and J lost 0 bases, with 9 bases between them. The germline gives CDR1 SGHNT, CDR2 YYREEE (reference sequence). The CDR3 runs 15 residues. CDR3: CASSLGGGVNTEAFF. CDR3 DNA sequence: TGTGCCAGCAGCTTGGGTGGAGGGGTGAACACTGAAGCTTTCTTT.

The chain uses TRBV11-2 and TRBJ2-7, with 9 bases fitting TRBD1. From germline, CDR1 is SGHAT and CDR2 FQNNGV. The CDR3 covers 12 residues. The trim removed 6 bases at V and 7 bases at J, leaving 4 bases unmatched. CDR3 bases: TGTGCCAGCAGACCGACAGGGGGGGAGCAGTACTTC. The encoded protein is CASRPTGGEQYF.

This clone was seen a handful of times. The chain employs TRBV10-1 and TRBJ1-2; 7 bases fit TRBD1. CDR1 and CDR2 from the germline V gene are WNHNN and SYGVQD (reference sequence). This CDR3 is 18 amino acids long. Germline trimming cut 0 bases from V and 4 bases from J; bases unmatched to any gene: 14. Here the CDR3 DNA reads TGCGCCAGCAGTGAGTCGAAGAGGCCTGACAGGGATGCCTATGGCTACACCTTC. This codes for CASSESKRPDRDAYGYTF.

The gene calls are TRBV19 and TRBJ2-3; TRBD2 is a possible D gene (6 bases). The CDR3 length is 14 residues. CDR1 LNHDA and CDR2 SQIVND come from the germline V gene (reference sequence). V was cut by 5 bases and J by 0 bases, with 9 bases left in between. CDR3 coding DNA: TGTGCCAGTAGTCGGGACTCTAGCACAGATACGCAGTATTTT. It yields the protein CASSRDSSTDTQYF. The variable domain in full, with the rest retrieved from reference TRBV19 and TRBJ2-3, is DGGITQSPKYLFRKEGQNVTLSCEQNLNHDAMYWYRQDPGQGLRLIYYSQIVNDFQKGDIAEGYSVSREKKESFPLTVTSAQKNPTAFYLCASSRDSSTDTQYFGPGTRLTVL.

V and J are TRBV5-1 and TRBJ2-5; TRBD1 is a possible D gene (6 bases). The CDR3 has 13 amino acids. V was trimmed by 0 bases and J by 5 bases, leaving 8 bases between them. In germline, CDR1 is SGHRS, CDR2 YFSETQ. The CDR3 nucleotides are TGCGCCAGCAGCTTGGTAGGGGGTGAGACCCAGTACTTC. Amino acid sequence: CASSLVGGETQYF.

The chain has TRBV3-1 (or the pseudogene TRBV3-2) and TRBJ1-2, with TRBD1 matching over 9 bases. V was clipped by 4 bases and J by 3 bases; unmatched bases: 0. The CDR3 is 13 residues long. The germline gives CDR1 LGHDT, CDR2 YNNKEL (reference sequence). CDR3 residues: CASSRTGDYGYTF. The CDR3 DNA is TGTGCCAGCAGCCGGACAGGGGACTATGGCTACACCTTC.

The V and J genes are TRBV6-5 and TRBJ2-7; a weak D match, TRBD2 (5 bases). V lost 0 bases and J 4 bases, leaving 10 bases between the germline ends. From germline, CDR1 is MNHEY and CDR2 SVGAGI. CDR3 length: 14 amino acids. CDR3 bases: TGTGCCAGCAGTTACTCGGAATCGGGGTACGAGCAGTACTTC. Translated: CASSYSESGYEQYF.

The chain links TRBV24-1 to TRBJ1-2; 7 bases line up with TRBD1. This CDR3 comprises 14 residues. CDR1 is KGHDR, CDR2 SFDVKD, per germline. The V segment lost 6 bases and the J segment 7 bases; nucleotides outside the gene matches: 10. CDR3 nucleotide sequence: TGTGCCACCAGTCCCCCGGGACAGACGGGTGGCTACACCTTC. Amino acid sequence: CATSPPGQTGGYTF.

This chain joins TRBV9 and TRBJ1-4; 8 bases align to TRBD1. The CDR3 has 14 amino acids. The trim removed 2 bases at V and 10 bases at J, leaving 7 bases unmatched. Germline V CDR1 and CDR2: SGDLS, YYNGEE. CDR3 DNA sequence: TGTGCCAGCAGCGTGTCAGGGGGCGACGGAAAACTGTTTTTT. It translates to CASSVSGGDGKLFF.

This clone was observed once. V and J are TRBV5-1 and TRBJ2-3; TRBD2 matches 9 bases. Germline V gene data show CDR1 as SGHRS and CDR2 as YFSETQ. J gave up 6 bases and V 4 bases, and 12 bases lay outside the gene matches. CDR3 length equals 16 residues. The CDR3 protein is CASSQSSGLAGDTQYF. In DNA, the CDR3 is TGCGCCAGCAGCCAATCGTCGGGACTAGCAGGGGATACGCAGTATTTT. The complete variable domain, with remaining parts taken from reference TRBV5-1 and TRBJ2-3, reads KAGVTQTPRYLIKTRGQQVTLSCSPISGHRSVSWYQQTPGQGLQFLFEYFSETQRNKGNFPGRFSGRQFSNSRSEMNVSTLELGDSALYLCASSQSSGLAGDTQYFGPGTRLTVL.

The chain employs TRBV27 and TRBJ1-4, with a weak D call TRBD1 (5 bases). Deletions cut 3 bases from V and 7 bases from J, with 12 bases between. The CDR3 is made up of 14 amino acids. CDR1 and CDR2 from the germline V gene are MNHEY and SMNVEV (reference sequence). CDR3 protein: CASSFGALSEKLFF. The CDR3 DNA sequence: TGTGCCAGCAGTTTTGGGGCGTTAAGTGAAAAACTGTTTTTT. Together with reference TRBV27 and TRBJ1-4, the CDR3 gives the full variable domain: EAQVTQNPRYLITVTGKKLTVTCSQNMNHEYMSWYRQDPGLGLRQIYYSMNVEVTDKGDVPEGYKVSRKEKRNFPLILESPSPNQTSLYFCASSFGALSEKLFFGSGTQLSVL.

The chain has TRBV5-1 and TRBJ2-2; weak D call: TRBD1 (6 bases). Germline V lookup: CDR1 SGHRS, CDR2 YFSETQ. With 4 bases removed from V and 1 base from J, the gap between germline ends came to 17 bases. The CDR3 extends over 17 amino acids. In DNA, the CDR3 is TGCGCCAGCAGCCCGACTCAGGGGCCGAGGAACACCGGGGAGCTGTTTTTT. Amino acid sequence: CASSPTQGPRNTGELFF.